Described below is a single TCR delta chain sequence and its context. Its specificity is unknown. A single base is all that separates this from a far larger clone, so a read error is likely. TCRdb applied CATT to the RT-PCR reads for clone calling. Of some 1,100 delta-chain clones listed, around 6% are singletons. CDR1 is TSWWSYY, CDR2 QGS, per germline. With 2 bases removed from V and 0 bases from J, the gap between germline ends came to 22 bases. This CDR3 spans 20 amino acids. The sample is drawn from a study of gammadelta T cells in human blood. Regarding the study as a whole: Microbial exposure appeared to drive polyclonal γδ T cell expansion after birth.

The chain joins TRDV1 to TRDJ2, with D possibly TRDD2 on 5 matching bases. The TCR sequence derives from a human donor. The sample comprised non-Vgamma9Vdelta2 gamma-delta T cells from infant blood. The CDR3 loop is CALGEISPIPHRALTAQLFF. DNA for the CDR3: TGTGCTCTTGGGGAAATCTCTCCTATCCCGCATCGGGCTTTGACAGCACAACTCTTCTTT.